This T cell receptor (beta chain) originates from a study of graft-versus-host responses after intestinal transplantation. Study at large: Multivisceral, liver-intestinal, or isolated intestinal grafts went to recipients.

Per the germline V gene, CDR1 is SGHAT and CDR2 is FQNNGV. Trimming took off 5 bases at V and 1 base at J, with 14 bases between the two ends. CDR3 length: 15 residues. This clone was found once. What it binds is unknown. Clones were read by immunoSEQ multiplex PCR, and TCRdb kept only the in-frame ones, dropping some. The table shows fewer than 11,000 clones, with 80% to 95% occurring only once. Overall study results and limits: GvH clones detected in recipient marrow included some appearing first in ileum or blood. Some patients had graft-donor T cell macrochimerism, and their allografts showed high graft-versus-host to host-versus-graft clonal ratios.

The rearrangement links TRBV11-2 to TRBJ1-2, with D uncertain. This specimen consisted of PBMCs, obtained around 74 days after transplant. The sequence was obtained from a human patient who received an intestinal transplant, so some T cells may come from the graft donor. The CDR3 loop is CASSPGVEINYGYTF. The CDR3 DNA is TGTGCCAGCAGCCCTGGGGTCGAGATTAACTATGGCTACACCTTC.